This T cell receptor beta chain was documented in a study of blood T cells in healthy people across ages (dated by TCRdb to the mid-2010s). Background for the entire study: In model experiments, template switching captured about one uniquely barcoded TCR beta cDNA molecule for every two T cells. Using the same blood draw, the study looked at two additional independent replicas of 1 million unique cDNA reads for two donors, one aged 18 to 30 and the other aged 80 or older. The study measured age-related changes in TCR beta repertoire diversity using deep sequencing normalized with unique cDNA molecular identifiers. Donors were grouped into four age groups: young (average 16 years), middle-aged (around 39), aged (around 60) and long-lived (approximately 75). To avoid experimental bias, donors of different ages were distributed randomly across sequencing lanes.

Broader findings and caveats from the paper: Because the CMV infection status of the donors was unknown, age-related changes in expanded clonotypes may potentially have been confounded. Observed TCR beta diversity correlated strongly with the percentage of naive T cells measured by flow cytometry. Conclusive comparison of naive and antigen-experienced compartments was prevented by the profiling of bulk unsorted PBMCs. The long-lived group showed more naive CD4+ T cells, fewer expanded clones and increased TCR diversity than the aged group, suggesting age selection. Estimates of total diversity based on one million sequenced T cells were considered lower bounds and underestimates. Observed TCR beta diversity per million T cells fell roughly linearly with age, and a significant reduction was already apparent by age around 39.

Library preparation used 5' RACE. Sequencing took place on an Illumina HiSeq 2500. A second PCR of roughly 6 to 11 cycles was run with a J-beta primer mix and a sample-barcoded 5' primer. Each TCR beta cDNA molecule received a unique molecular identifier from a template-switch 5' adaptor carrying 12 random nucleotides. At least 2.5 million CDR3-containing paired-end reads were obtained from each sample. First-strand cDNA synthesis was performed from all RNA using the Mint cDNA synthesis kit, with priming by a TRBC-specific oligonucleotide. All cDNA was treated with uracil-DNA glycosylase and then went through a first 18-cycle PCR with the universal primers M1SS and BC2_uni_R. In the source study's methods: Normalization of each sample was performed by random selection of 1 million high-quality reads, each carrying a distinct molecular identifier. Reads sharing molecular identifiers were discarded rather than binned into consensus sequences. CDR3 identification, clonotype clustering and error correction used MiTCR with a Q25 quality threshold and the strictest error-elimination algorithm. A nonparametric unseen species model using Euler transformation provided a lower-bound estimate of total TCR beta diversity. TCRdb reanalyzed the raw reads on its own, using fastp at Q25 for trimming and MiXCR for clone calling, and kept in-frame beta chains. All rows with the same CDR3 protein become a single entry with the most common DNA and genes. These V and J calls rely on TCRdb rather than the paper's analysis. For this sample there are about a million distinct CDR3 sequences; about 53% appear just once. The ten largest account for about a fifth of the sample.

The roughly 39 donors, aged about 6 to 100 years, were systemically healthy Caucasian individuals from Russia. Approximately 9.3 milliliters of peripheral blood were drawn from each donor into EDTA-treated Vacutainer tubes. PBMCs were isolated by Ficoll-Paque density-gradient centrifugation, with at least 6 million obtained per sample. Trizol reagent was used to extract total RNA from PBMCs, with at least 6 micrograms per sample. For every donor, flow cytometry on a PBMC aliquot measured the percentage of naive CD45RAhigh/CD27high T cells. The germline V gene gives CDR1 as MNHNS and CDR2 as SASEGT. Trimming at the junction amounts to 5 bases on V and 1 base on J, and the germline ends lie 12 bases apart. The CDR3 holds 15 amino acids from the cysteine to the phenylalanine. Kept here is only the CDR3 DNA, which spans 45 bases and is read in frame from base 1. Turning to this clonotype: Its antigen remains undetermined. Within one base of it there is no much larger clone, and no base qualities were kept.

The sequence links TRBV6-1 to TRBJ1-5; a weak D assignment points to TRBD1 (5 bases agree). Sample: blood. The receptor was derived from a woman between 55 and 75 years old in good health. The CDR3 reads CASSRGRQSNQPQHF. Read as DNA, the sequence is TGTGCCAGCAGTCGAGGGAGACAGAGCAATCAGCCCCAGCATTTT.